The clone carrying this T cell receptor beta chain was picked up a small number of times. Uncontrolled infection, other autoimmune disease, pregnancy or lactation disqualified patients from enrolment. Amplified TCR beta CDR3 regions came from RNA transcripts. First-round RT-PCR with HTBI primers amplified the TCR CDR3 region. TCRdb recomputed calls from the multiplex PCR reads with MiXCR, one row per CDR3 protein. Found here are hundreds of thousands of distinct CDR3 sequences, less than 25% of them singletons; the top ten hold about 35%. This sample stems from a study of T cells in Graves' hyperthyroidism and ophthalmopathy. Germline CDR1 DFQATT, CDR2 SNEGSKA (reference sequence). The ends were cut back, 0 bases at V and 2 bases at J, with 11 bases in the middle. This CDR3 has 14 amino acids.

The sequence came from a man aged 25 to 40 with Graves' ophthalmopathy. V and J are TRBV20-1 and TRBJ2-7; D remains ambiguous. Specimen: blood. The CDR3 bases are TGCAGTGCTAGAGATCTAGGTGTAACCTACGAGCAGTACTTC. Translation: CSARDLGVTYEQYF.